Included here is one T cell receptor beta chain sequence, with context. This clonotype has a handful of counts. Its target antigen remains unknown. Base qualities are not provided; no much larger clone lies one nucleotide away. The sample is drawn from a study of T cells after yellow fever vaccination (dated by TCRdb to the late 2010s). About the investigation overall: The SMART-Seq v4 Ultra Low Input RNA kit was used to prepare libraries from fractions with low cell numbers. To track T-cell clones before and after primary and booster YFV17D yellow fever vaccination, bulk TCR alpha and beta repertoires were sequenced longitudinally. The cohort comprised two healthy male donors, one aged 18 to 30 and one aged 30 to 40 years. Blood was collected at multiple timepoints before and after primary and secondary immunization, and bulk PBMC replicates and cell subsets were isolated. Broad study findings and their caveats: Because the study included only a couple of donors, the extent to which the findings can be generalized is limited. Because abundant contaminating clonotypes from the bulk population could be contained in FACS-sorted repertoires, computational filtering was required. After the booster, most clones that had expanded after primary vaccination were detected again (approximately 97% of CD4 and under 90% of CD8), suggesting broad maintenance of memory. The secondary T-cell response was found to be weaker but faster than the primary response, with a peak reached on day 5 rather than on day 15. A small fraction of clonotypes appeared in both the CD4 and CD8 compartments, likely as a result of convergent recombination.

TCR cDNA was synthesized by 5'RACE template switching, through which a universal primer site and unique molecular identifiers were introduced. Priming of cDNA synthesis was performed from both the TCR alpha and TCR beta constant segments. Two PCR steps were used to amplify libraries, with sample barcodes and sequencing adapters being added in the second step. Sequencing of the libraries was done on either Illumina HiSeq 2500 (2x100 bp) or NovaSeq (2x150 bp). In the authors' own workflow: MIGEC handled demultiplexing of reads and collapsing into UMI consensus sequences, while MiXCR performed V(D)J alignment. Clonotypes responding to the vaccine were identified with edgeR on replicate PBMC samples, with the criteria of FDR below 0.01 and a log2 fold change above 5 up to day 15. CD4 or CD8 identity was assigned to each bulk clonotype according to whether the clonotype was present at higher abundance in the sequenced CD4 repertoire or the sequenced CD8 repertoire. The public reads were quality trimmed at Q25 with fastp and then assembled into clones with MiXCR by TCRdb, keeping productive beta chains. One record per CDR3 amino acid sequence lists the most common genes and DNA. TCRdb, not the original authors, processed these V and J calls. This sample lists approximately 550,000 distinct CDR3 sequences; about a fifth were detected once. The top ten clones comprise about 13% of the sample.

The CDR3 spans 15 residues, from the cysteine through the phenylalanine. CDR3 DNA is the only sequence kept; it has 45 bases, read in frame from the first base. CDR1 and CDR2 were assigned from the germline V gene (reference sequence) as DFQATT and SNEGSKA. V is reduced by 1 base and J by 0 bases, leaving a spacing of 12 bases between them. According to the study, the label for this sample's treatment or condition signals: live attenuated yellow fever vaccine strain. At each blood-draw timepoint, two biological replicates of bulk PBMCs were collected. A standard Ficoll-Paque protocol was used to isolate PBMCs from peripheral blood. TriZol was used to extract RNA from bulk PBMCs, from CD4 and CD8 fractions, and from dextramer-positive and dextramer-negative fractions.

This TCR was recovered from a man younger than 40 who received the YFV17D yellow fever vaccine. Sequences were derived from PBMCs, sampled 15 days after the yellow fever booster vaccination. The rearrangement combines TRBV20-1 with TRBJ1-1; TRBD1 is perhaps the D gene, given 5 matching bases. CDR3 protein: CSARVFGGMNTEAFF. The nucleotide sequence reads TGCAGTGCTAGAGTCTTTGGGGGAATGAACACTGAAGCTTTCTTT.